This T cell receptor (beta chain) was found in a study of blood T cells in healthy people across ages. This clonotype was counted a few times. The use of a sample-barcoded 5' primer and a J-beta primer mix characterized a second PCR of roughly 6 to 11 cycles. Each cDNA was tagged by a template-switch adaptor containing 12 random nucleotides. TCRdb passed the 5' RACE reads through MiXCR, listing each CDR3 protein once. The top ten hold 3.6% of the sample, which has fewer than 650,000 distinct CDR3 sequences, roughly a quarter seen once. CDR1 is SGHRS and CDR2 is YFSETQ in the germline V gene. The germline V and J ends were trimmed by 0 bases and 0 bases, with 9 bases remaining between them. CDR3 length: 15 amino acids. Each donor had 8 to 10 milliliters of peripheral blood drawn. Researchers isolated at least 6 million PBMCs per sample. These same data were also listed under a study on T cells of mothers and their children. From that paper: The authors identified no persistent microchimeric T cell clones.

The V and J genes are TRBV5-1 and TRBJ2-5, with D perhaps TRBD1 (5 bases). The source is a boy aged 2 to 9 in good health. Sequenced material: blood. The CDR3 spells CASSLGQWYQETQYF. The CDR3, as DNA: TGCGCCAGCAGCTTGGGACAGTGGTACCAAGAGACCCAGTACTTC.